This T cell receptor (beta chain) was found in a study of blood T cells in healthy people across ages. The authors ran a second PCR of 7 to 11 cycles using a sample-barcoded 5' primer and a J-beta primer mix. Every cDNA molecule carried a tag from a template-switch adaptor bearing 12 random nucleotides. MiXCR, run by TCRdb on the 5' RACE reads, gives a single entry per CDR3 protein. The sample shows roughly 1 million distinct CDR3 sequences, 20% to 25% of them seen only once. The CDR3 loop spans 17 amino acids. The germline CDR1 and CDR2 sequences are DFQATT and SNEGSKA (reference sequence). The ends lost 0 bases at V and 0 bases at J; junction bases unmatched: 7. These same records also appear under a second study, on T cells of mothers and their children. That source notes: Unrelated mother-child pairs always had slightly, but never significantly, lower normalized overlap than related pairs.

This sequence was found in a girl aged 2-10 years in good health. The chain carries TRBV20-1 and TRBJ2-2; 7 bases fit TRBD2. Sequences were obtained from blood. For the CDR3, the DNA is TGCAGTGCTAGAGATCCCGGGACTACGCCGAACACCGGGGAGCTGTTTTTT. Protein sequence: CSARDPGTTPNTGELFF.